This T cell receptor beta chain derives from a study of T cells in Graves' hyperthyroidism and ophthalmopathy. The study's findings and limits: Blood also carried most thyroid clonotypes expanded above 0.001. Ophthalmopathy was identified by the model a median about 6.4 months ahead of onset.

The definition of stable Graves' hyperthyroidism was no ophthalmopathy progression within 18 months. Aged 18 to 65, the patients had hyperthyroidism that was newly diagnosed and had lasted under 2 months. The CDR3 totals 14 residues. Germline loops: CDR1 SEHNR, CDR2 FQNEAQ (reference sequence). This clonotype was counted between two and nine times. Its cognate antigen is unknown. At one of its ends the junction is not consistent with the germline gene, which may arise from a read error. What was amplified from RNA transcripts were TCR beta CDR3 regions. RT-PCR in the first round (using the HTBI primer set) targeted the TCR CDR3. TCRdb recomputed calls from the multiplex PCR reads with MiXCR, one row per CDR3 protein. This table holds 350,000 to 400,000 distinct CDR3 sequences, 15% found once.

Sequenced: blood. The sequence came from a woman in her 30s with Graves' hyperthyroidism. The V call is TRBV7-9, the J call TRBJ1-1; tentatively, D is TRBD1 (6 bases). This CDR3 reads CASNLLGQNTEAFF. CDR3 DNA: TGTGCCAGCAACTTATTGGGACAGAACACTGAAGCTTTCTTT. The full variable domain, with the rest looked up from reference TRBV7-9 and TRBJ1-1, is DTGVSQNPRHKITKRGQNVTFRCDPISEHNRLYWYRQTLGQGPEFLTYFQNEAQLEKSRLLSDRFSAERPKGSFSTLEIQRTEQGDSAMYLCASNLLGQNTEAFFGQGTRLTVV.